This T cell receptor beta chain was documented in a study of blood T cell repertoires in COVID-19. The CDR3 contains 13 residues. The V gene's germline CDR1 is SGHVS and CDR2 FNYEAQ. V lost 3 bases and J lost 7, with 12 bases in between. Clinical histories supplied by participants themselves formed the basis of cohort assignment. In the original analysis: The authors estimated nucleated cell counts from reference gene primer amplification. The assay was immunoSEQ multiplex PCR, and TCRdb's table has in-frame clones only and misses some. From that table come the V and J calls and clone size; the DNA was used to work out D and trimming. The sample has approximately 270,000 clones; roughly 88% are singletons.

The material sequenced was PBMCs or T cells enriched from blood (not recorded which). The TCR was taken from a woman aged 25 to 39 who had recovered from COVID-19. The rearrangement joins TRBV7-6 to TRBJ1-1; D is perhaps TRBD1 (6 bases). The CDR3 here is CASSLARGLEAFF. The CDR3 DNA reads TGTGCCAGCAGCTTGGCCAGGGGCCTTGAAGCTTTCTTT.